This T cell receptor beta chain was recovered during a study of OX40 agonist ivuxolimab in advanced cancers. Whole-study results and caveats: Relative to CD4+ cells, CD8+ T cells on average had more expanded clones. There was clonal expansion of CD4+ and CD8+ blood T cells by week 6 at 0.1 to 3.0 mg/kg.

In the case of this clone: Its specificity is not known.

The ends lost 6 bases at V and 9 bases at J; junction bases unmatched: 11. This CDR3 has 15 amino acids. Per the germline V gene, CDR1 is SGHTA and CDR2 is FQGNSA. Clones were read by immunoSEQ multiplex PCR, and TCRdb kept only the in-frame ones, dropping some. The sample lists tens of thousands of clones; around 84% were seen once. The sequence was collected from an adult with an advanced solid tumor such as melanoma, head and neck, liver or kidney cancer. This sample comprised CD4+ or CD8+ T cells sorted from blood, obtained in a trial of the OX40 agonist ivuxolimab. This chain uses TRBV7-2 with TRBJ2-1, with TRBD2 matching 10 bases. Written as DNA, the CDR3 is TGTGCCAGCAGAACCCCTAGCGGGGGCTTCAGTGAGCAGTTCTTC. Residues: CASRTPSGGFSEQFF.